This T cell receptor beta chain was retrieved from a study of T cells in Graves' hyperthyroidism and ophthalmopathy. Using RNA transcripts as the source, TCR beta CDR3 regions were amplified. Carried out on the TCR CDR3, a first-round RT-PCR used the HTBI primer set. Using its own MiXCR run on the multiplex PCR reads, TCRdb lists one record per CDR3 protein. Of about 260,000 distinct CDR3 sequences listed, less than 30% were seen once; the top ten hold roughly a quarter. This CDR3 contains 13 residues. The junction had 10 bases not matched to a gene; V was cut back by 6 bases and J by 11 bases. This TCR came from a man aged 35 to 55 with Graves' hyperthyroidism that later progressed to Graves' ophthalmopathy. Sequenced material: blood. The V gene is TRBV12-3 or TRBV12-4, the J gene TRBJ1-1; 9 bases line up with TRBD1. For the CDR3, the DNA is TGTGCCAGCAGCACCGGGACAGGGATTGTGGCTTTCTTT. Its translation is CASSTGTGIVAFF.